The text below deals with one TCR beta chain. The table lists this clonotype with a few counts. Its antigen is currently not known. No qualities accompany the bases; no much larger clone lies one base away. Sequencer: Illumina HiSeq 1500. TCRdb cleaned the public reads at Q25 with fastp, built clones with MiXCR and kept in-frame beta chains. Each record represents a unique CDR3 protein, reported with the most common genes and DNA among its rows. A total of some 600,000 distinct CDR3 sequences appear in this sample, around 24% of them only once. Roughly 8% of the sample rests with the top ten. This specimen comes from a study of T cell repertoires in cytomegalovirus infection (dated by TCRdb to about 2019). Study-level background: The HLA type of each donor mattered for the analysis, because public TCR beta signatures pointed to carriage of CMV infection along with the matching HLA type. The paper as a whole reports these results and caveats: In both this cohort and an independent cohort of 350 or so donors, the cumulative frequency of public TCR beta family members distinguished carriers of CMV infection plus the relevant HLA type. The ex vivo response was dominated by HLA-C-restricted CMV-specific TCR beta clonotypes, which also provided the single most frequent clonotype in two of eight donors.

V is reduced by 5 bases and J by 0 bases, leaving a spacing of 20 bases between them. The CDR3 sequence holds 17 residues, the cysteine and valine included. Only the CDR3 part of the read is kept: 51 bases, read in frame from the first base. CDR1 and CDR2, per the germline V gene (reference sequence), are MNHNY and SVGAGI. The sequence came from a human donor in good health (CMV status not recorded). Some clones in this sample may be carry-over from other donors' samples. The sample comprised CD8+ T cells from PBMCs. This receptor chain uses TRBV6-6 and TRBJ2-7; the D gene is possibly TRBD1 or TRBD2, with 5 bases matching each. The nucleotide sequence is given as TGTGCCAGCAGTAAAACACCGGGACCGGGAAGCTCCTACGAGCAGTACGTC. It is translated as CASSKTPGPGSSYEQYV.